Listed below are T cell receptor beta chains from one sample, sequenced in a study of response to subunit inactivated influenza vaccine. One entry per CDR3 protein, called by TCRdb with MiXCR from the RT-PCR reads. The sample has 750,000 to 850,000 distinct CDR3 sequences; roughly 18% are singletons. This specimen was PBMCs from blood, taken 5 days after vaccination. The receptor source for this set is a middle-aged man who received an inactivated influenza vaccine. The conserved cysteine and the conserved F or W are not part of the CDR3 here.

v_call cdr3_aa
TRBV10-3 AISEQTSGQETQY
TRBV28 ASSSPAGGPLNEQF
TRBV20-1 SAIAASYNEQF
TRBV7-9 ASSNSGRGSYEQY
TRBV6-5 ASSYWQSTGELF
TRBV18 ASSPQLTNTGELF
TRBV6-1 ASSPYGTGVRETQY
TRBV12-3/TRBV12-4 ASSLVRGMPYEQY
TRBV7-2 ASSRQTGQETQY
TRBV9 ASRGLADTQY
TRBV6-5 ASSYPERTNTGELF
TRBV6-1 ASSESLTGLYEQY
TRBV11-2 ASSLGGQAVRGYEQY
TRBV7-9 ASSRREDEQY